These 21 T cell receptor beta chains were sequenced from one sample in a study of T cells in Graves' hyperthyroidism and ophthalmopathy. Authors of the study amplified TCR beta CDR3 regions from RNA transcripts. HTBI primers were employed in a first-round RT-PCR of the TCR CDR3. Via MiXCR, TCRdb re-called the multiplex PCR reads, giving one row per CDR3 protein. Among around 760,000 distinct CDR3 sequences listed, 35% were seen once. Source material: blood. The origin of the receptors is a woman aged 40-49 years with Graves' hyperthyroidism.

J is TRBJ2-6 and V is TRBV2; D call uncertain. Germline CDR1 and CDR2: SNHLY and FYNNEI. The CDR3 spans 13 residues. The V end was cut by 4 bases, the J end by 4 bases, with 5 bases between. DNA of the CDR3: TGTGCCAGCAGTGTGGACGGGGCCAACGTCCTGACTTTC. Its protein is CASSVDGANVLTF.

This clonotype showed up just a few times. This rearrangement joins TRBV19 to TRBJ2-2, with D possibly TRBD1 on 5 matching bases. V dropped 7 bases and J dropped 7 bases, with 16 bases sitting between them. The CDR3 length is 14 residues. Germline V gives CDR1 LNHDA, CDR2 SQIVND (reference sequence). The CDR3, as DNA: TGTGCCAGTAACAGCCTTCAGGGTCACGGGGAGCTGTTTTTT. This encodes CASNSLQGHGELFF.

This clonotype was recorded at least ten times. Here the CDR3 reads CSVDSRETQYF. The CDR3 bases are TGCAGCGTTGATAGCAGGGAGACCCAGTACTTC. The chain joins TRBV29-1 to TRBJ2-5; D is undetermined. Germline CDR1 is SQVTM and CDR2 is ANQGSEA. V was trimmed by 3 bases and J by 5 bases, leaving 7 bases between them. This CDR3 region has 11 residues. Supplemented by reference TRBV29-1 and TRBJ2-5, the full variable domain reads SAVISQKPSRDICQRGTSLTIQCQVDSQVTMMFWYRQQPGQSLTLIATANQGSEATYESGFVIDKFPISRPNLTFSTLTVSNMSPEDSSIYLCSVDSRETQYFGPGTRLLVL.

There are many counts of this clonotype. The chain links TRBV12-3 or TRBV12-4 to TRBJ1-1; 8 bases agree with TRBD1. V dropped 6 bases and J dropped 7; count of bases not matched to a gene: 7. The CDR3 length is 13 residues. CDR3 nucleotide sequence: TGTGCCAGCAGCCTCAGGGGGCGCGGTGAAGCTTTCTTT. This gives the protein CASSLRGRGEAFF.

Concerning this clonotype: A much larger clone sits a single nucleotide away, making a read error possible. The chain carries TRBV6-4 and TRBJ2-7; D may be TRBD1 or TRBD2 (5 bases each). V was pared by 7 bases and J by 2 bases, with 12 bases between. The germline gives CDR1 MRHNA, CDR2 SNTAGT. This CDR3 contains 13 residues. The CDR3 region has the DNA TGTGCCAGCATGCCGAGGGGAACCTACGAGCAGTACTTC. Translated, it gives CASMPRGTYEQYF.

The chain carries TRBV12-3 or TRBV12-4 and TRBJ1-2; D is uncertain. The CDR3 has 11 amino acids. V was trimmed by 6 bases and J by 7 bases, leaving 9 bases between them. Here the CDR3 reads CASSGRVGYTF. The CDR3, as DNA: TGTGCCAGCAGCGGGAGGGTTGGCTACACCTTC.

This clonotype was seen a few times. V usage is TRBV6-6 and J usage is TRBJ2-7; 7 bases are a match to TRBD2. Germline-derived CDR1 and CDR2 are MNHNY and SVGAGI (reference sequence). The CDR3 is made up of 16 amino acids. J was trimmed by 0 bases and V by 5 bases; bases with no gene match: 10. CDR3 loop: CASSPLAALDSYEQYF. The CDR3, as DNA: TGTGCCAGCAGTCCCCTAGCGGCTCTCGACTCCTACGAGCAGTACTTC.

The genes are TRBV7-9 and TRBJ2-6; 8 bases are shared with TRBD1. J lost 4 bases, V lost 7 bases, and 6 bases had no gene match. The CDR3 is 15 amino acids. Germline CDR1 reads SEHNR; CDR2 reads FQNEAQ (reference sequence). CDR3: CASTTGGGGANVLTF. The CDR3, as DNA: TGTGCCAGCACTACAGGGGGTGGCGGGGCCAACGTCCTGACTTTC.

About this clonotype itself: A read error may produce the germline difference seen at one junction end. This chain uses TRBV7-3 with TRBJ1-5, with D hard to call. Germline V lookup: CDR1 SGHTA, CDR2 FQGTGA. The CDR3 sequence is 15 residues long. CDR3 in amino acids: CASSLTTGMDQPQHF. Written as DNA, the CDR3 is TGCGCCAGCAGCCTAACGACCGGAATGGATCAGCCCCAGCATTTT.

The V call is TRBV29-1, the J call TRBJ1-5, with D possibly matching TRBD1 (6 bases). The germline V gene encodes CDR1 SQVTM and CDR2 ANQGSEA. V gave up 4 bases and J gave up 5 bases, with 12 bases separating them. The CDR3 has 13 amino acids. DNA of the CDR3: TGCAGCGTTGGGGGGGCTCTTGATCAGCCCCAGCATTTT. Encoded protein: CSVGGALDQPQHF.

The rearrangement links TRBV6-1 to TRBJ1-2; D is perhaps TRBD1 (6 bases). The CDR3 consists of 15 residues. V lost 1 base, J lost 4 bases, and 13 bases lay in between. CDR1 is MNHNS and CDR2 is SASEGT in the germline V gene. The CDR3 protein is CASSEGYGGAYGYTF. As DNA, the CDR3 is TGTGCCAGCAGTGAAGGATACGGGGGGGCCTATGGCTACACCTTC.

Many counts were recorded for this clonotype. This chain links TRBV7-2 with TRBJ1-6; 8 positions match TRBD1. Per germline, CDR1 SGHTA and CDR2 FQGNSA. The CDR3 spans 14 residues. The V and J ends lost 5 bases and 11 bases, in that order; junction bases with no gene match: 8. The CDR3 region has the DNA TGTGCCAGCAGCCCAAGACAGGGGCGGGCACCCCTCCACTTT. Translated: CASSPRQGRAPLHF.

This clonotype has at least ten counts. The J gene is TRBJ2-5, the V gene TRBV2, with D uncertain. The germline V and J ends were trimmed by 2 bases and 7 bases, with 2 bases remaining between them. Looked up from germline, CDR1 is SNHLY and CDR2 is FYNNEI. The CDR3 is 10 amino acids. As DNA, the CDR3 is TGTGCCAGCAGTGAAAGGACCCAGTACTTC. The encoded protein is CASSERTQYF.

V is TRBV27 and J is TRBJ1-1, with 9 bases lining up with TRBD1. CDR1 is MNHEY and CDR2 is SMNVEV in the germline V gene (reference sequence). The CDR3 is 13 amino acids. The V and J ends lost 5 bases and 8 bases, in that order; junction bases with no gene match: 6. The chain's CDR3 is CASSTDRGVEAFF. DNA of the CDR3: TGTGCCAGCAGTACGGACAGGGGCGTCGAAGCTTTCTTT.

As to this clonotype: A much larger clone lies a single base off, so this may be a read error. The rearrangement links TRBV10-3 to TRBJ2-7; the match to TRBD1 covers 7 bases. V gave up 5 bases and J gave up 3 bases; unmatched junction bases: 7. The CDR3 length is 14 residues. Per the germline V gene, CDR1 is ENHRY and CDR2 is SYGVKD. CDR3 protein: CAISRQGNFYEQYF. CDR3 coding DNA: TGTGCCATCAGTCGACAGGGTAATTTCTACGAGCAGTACTTC.

This rearrangement joins TRBV19 to TRBJ2-7; D is uncertain. This CDR3 is 15 amino acids long. V shed 5 bases and J shed 3 bases, with 17 bases lying between them. CDR1 is LNHDA, CDR2 SQIVND, per germline (reference sequence). Written as DNA, the CDR3 is TGTGCCAGTAGTTTGGACGGGCGTAAGGGCTACGAGCAGTACTTC. Translation gives CASSLDGRKGYEQYF. Combining the CDR3 with reference TRBV19 and TRBJ2-7 gives the whole variable domain DGGITQSPKYLFRKEGQNVTLSCEQNLNHDAMYWYRQDPGQGLRLIYYSQIVNDFQKGDIAEGYSVSREKKESFPLTVTSAQKNPTAFYLCASSLDGRKGYEQYFGPGTRLTVT.

This clonotype was counted many times. V gene TRBV2 combines with J gene TRBJ2-7, with TRBD2 matching over 9 bases. Germline values: CDR1 SNHLY, CDR2 FYNNEI. The CDR3 is 14 residues long. V gave up 8 bases and J gave up 3 bases; unmatched junction bases: 8. The CDR3 DNA reads TGTGCCAGCCTTTCCATAGCGGGAGTCTACGAGCAGTACTTC. This translates into CASLSIAGVYEQYF.

The chain uses TRBV7-2 and TRBJ1-5, with 7 bases lining up with TRBD1. Germline trimming cut 1 base from V and 9 bases from J; bases unmatched to any gene: 9. The CDR3 totals 15 residues. The germline gives CDR1 SGHTA, CDR2 FQGNSA. CDR3 DNA sequence: TGTGCCAGCAGCTTAGAGGAAGCAGGGGGGGGGCCCCAGCATTTT. Its translation: CASSLEEAGGGPQHF. The whole variable domain, filled in from reference TRBV7-2 and TRBJ1-5, reads GAGVSQSPSNKVTEKGKDVELRCDPISGHTALYWYRQSLGQGLEFLIYFQGNSAPDKSGLPSDRFSAERTGGSVSTLTIQRTQQEDSAVYLCASSLEEAGGGPQHFGDGTRLSIL.

This clonotype was found a few times. V usage is TRBV9 and J usage is TRBJ2-5; 8 bases line up with TRBD2. The trim removed 4 bases at V and 5 bases at J, leaving 10 bases unmatched. In germline, CDR1 is SGDLS, CDR2 YYNGEE. The CDR3 is 15 residues long. The CDR3 reads CASSSSGSSQETQYF. The CDR3 region has the DNA TGTGCCAGCAGCTCAAGCGGGAGTTCTCAGGAGACCCAGTACTTC.

At least ten counts were recorded for this clonotype. CDR3 DNA: TGTGCCAGCAGCGAGACTAGCGGGGGGCAAGAGACCCAGTACTTC. Amino acids: CASSETSGGQETQYF. V and J are TRBV7-2 and TRBJ2-5, with TRBD2 matching 13 bases. The CDR3 is 15 amino acids. The germline CDR1 and CDR2 sequences are SGHTA and FQGNSA. Trimming took 5 bases from V and 2 from J; bases not matched to a gene: 2.

This clonotype came up many times. The CDR3 region is CASSYSTVSNQPQHF. The CDR3 nucleotides are TGTGCCAGCAGTTACTCGACTGTGAGCAATCAGCCCCAGCATTTT. V and J are TRBV6-5 and TRBJ1-5, with D unclear. Germline V gene data show CDR1 as MNHEY and CDR2 as SVGAGI. The ends were cut back, 0 bases at V and 1 base at J, with 7 bases in the middle. CDR3 length: 15 residues.